This note documents a single TCR beta chain sequence. The source of the sample is a study of T cells in localized non-small cell lung cancer. TCRdb's table, derived via immunoSEQ multiplex PCR, lists solely in-frame clones and lacks some. Among about 30,000 clones listed, approximately 94% were seen once. The CDR3 length is 14 residues. CDR1 is MDHEN, CDR2 SYDVKM, per germline. Trimming removed 6 bases at V and 6 bases at J, with 17 bases between. The sample consisted of peripheral blood, taken before any cancer treatment. This TCR came from a woman between 35 and 70 years old with stage I lung adenocarcinoma. The V call is TRBV28, the J call TRBJ1-1, with D possibly TRBD1 on 5 matching bases. CDR3 protein: CASRPLGGFAEAFF. CDR3 nucleotide sequence: TGTGCCAGCAGGCCCCTGGGGGGATTCGCTGAAGCTTTCTTT. Variable domain in full (rest from reference TRBV28 and TRBJ1-1): DVKVTQSSRYLVKRTGEKVFLECVQDMDHENMFWYRQDPGLGLRLIYFSYDVKMKEKGDIPEGYSVSREKKERFSLILESASTNQTSMYLCASRPLGGFAEAFFGQGTRLTVV.